This T cell receptor (beta chain) was identified during a study of OX40 agonist ivuxolimab in advanced cancers. General notes on the study: Ivuxolimab was an agonistic, fully human IgG2 monoclonal antibody directed against OX40 (CD134), a costimulatory receptor. Of the approximately 50 dose-escalation patients, hepatocellular carcinoma was present in some 19, melanoma in approximately 15, renal cell carcinoma in 9 and head and neck cancer in 9. Three dose-escalation patients achieved partial responses, one with hepatocellular carcinoma and two with cutaneous melanoma. Prior anti-PD-1, anti-PD-L1 or anti-CTLA-4 therapy was permitted, and checkpoint inhibitors had been received by 30% to 40% of dose-escalation patients. A male proportion of approximately 83% and a mean age of approximately 60 years, ranging from about 23 to 90, were recorded for the dose-escalation cohort. The point of sequencing TCRbeta in the periphery was to test whether ivuxolimab changed TCR sequence diversity and drove clonal T-cell expansion. The paper describes the monotherapy dose-escalation part (N = 52 patients) of the phase I trial of ivuxolimab. Intravenous ivuxolimab was administered to patients every 2 weeks at six dose levels: 0.01, 0.1, 0.3, 1.5, 3 and 10 mg/kg. What the work shows at the level of the full study, not this receptor alone: In the 0.1-3.0 mg/kg groups, partial responders were among the patients with the lowest normalized peripheral clonal expansion, particularly in CD8+ T cells. The antigen specificity of the clonally expanded peripheral T cells was not determined. Low levels of normalized T-cell clonal expansion were also seen in some patients who did not respond. After ivuxolimab, more expanded clones were found on average in CD8+ T cells than in CD4+ T cells. At doses of 0.1 to 3.0 mg/kg, clonal expansion of both CD4+ and CD8+ blood T cells was observed from baseline to week 6.

This clone was detected only once. This clone's antigen is unknown. One base away there is no much larger clone; base qualities are not given. Patients with autoimmune disease history or receiving systemic immunosuppression were excluded from the trial. Peripheral blood for TCR sequencing was drawn from every dose cohort at baseline, at cycle 4 day 1 and at cycle 7 day 1. Samples came from an open-label, multicenter, first-in-human phase I dose-escalation trial of ivuxolimab. Adults with locally advanced or metastatic melanoma, renal cell carcinoma, hepatocellular carcinoma or head and neck squamous cell carcinoma were enrolled in the trial. Before TCR sequencing, CD4+ and CD8+ T cells were separately sorted from peripheral blood. Genomic DNA was isolated from the sorted cells so that the TCRbeta CDR3 region could be sequenced. TCRbeta CDR3 regions were sequenced using the immunoSEQ Assay. What TCRdb holds here is the immuneACCESS table cut down to in-frame rearrangements. Part of the clones is not present; checked against another copy, under half of the missing clones reflect an unresolved V gene, and the others are unexplained. The sample table shows tens of thousands of clones, and over 75% are seen once. The ten biggest clones cover 25% of the sample.

The sequencing here drew on CD4+ or CD8+ T cells sorted from blood, taken in a trial of the OX40 agonist ivuxolimab. This TCR came from an adult with an advanced solid tumor such as melanoma, head and neck, liver or kidney cancer.

The nucleotide sequence is TGTGCCAGCAGCTTGGGGCAGGTCTATGGCTACACCTTC. It translates as CASSLGQVYGYTF. Recombination linked TRBV5-4 to TRBJ1-2, with an unclear D gene assignment. V and J lose 0 bases and 4 bases, and a span of 7 bases separates them. Its CDR3 holds 13 amino acids, cysteine through phenylalanine. Only the CDR3 portion is preserved as DNA: 39 bases, with reading frame beginning at the first base. The germline V gene (reference sequence) yields SGHNT for CDR1 and YYREEE for CDR2.